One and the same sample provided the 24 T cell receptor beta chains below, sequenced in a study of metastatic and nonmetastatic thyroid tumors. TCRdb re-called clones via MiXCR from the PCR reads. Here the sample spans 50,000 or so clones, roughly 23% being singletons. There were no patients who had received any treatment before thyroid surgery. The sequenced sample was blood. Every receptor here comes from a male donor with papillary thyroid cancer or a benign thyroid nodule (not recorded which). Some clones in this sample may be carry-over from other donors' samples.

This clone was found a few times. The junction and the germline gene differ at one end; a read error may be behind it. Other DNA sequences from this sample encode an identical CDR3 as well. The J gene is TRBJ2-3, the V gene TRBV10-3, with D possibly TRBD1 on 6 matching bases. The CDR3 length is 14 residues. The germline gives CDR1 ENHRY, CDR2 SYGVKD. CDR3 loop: CAISPGDGGDTQYF. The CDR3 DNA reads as TGTGCCATCAGCCCAGGGGATGGAGGAGATACTCAGTATTTT.

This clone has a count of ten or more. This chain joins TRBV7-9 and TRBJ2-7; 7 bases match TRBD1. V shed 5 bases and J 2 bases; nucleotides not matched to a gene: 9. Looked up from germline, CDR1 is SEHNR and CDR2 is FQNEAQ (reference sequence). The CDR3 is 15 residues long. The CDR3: CASSTETGNPYEQYF. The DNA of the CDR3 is TGTGCCAGCAGCACCGAGACAGGGAATCCCTACGAGCAGTACTTC.

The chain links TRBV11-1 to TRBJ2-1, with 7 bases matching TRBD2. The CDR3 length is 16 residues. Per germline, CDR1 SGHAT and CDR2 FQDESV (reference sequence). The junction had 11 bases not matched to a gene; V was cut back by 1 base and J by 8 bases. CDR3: CASSLGSAGIVDEQFF. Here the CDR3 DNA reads TGTGCCAGCAGCTTAGGTTCAGCGGGGATCGTGGATGAGCAGTTCTTC.

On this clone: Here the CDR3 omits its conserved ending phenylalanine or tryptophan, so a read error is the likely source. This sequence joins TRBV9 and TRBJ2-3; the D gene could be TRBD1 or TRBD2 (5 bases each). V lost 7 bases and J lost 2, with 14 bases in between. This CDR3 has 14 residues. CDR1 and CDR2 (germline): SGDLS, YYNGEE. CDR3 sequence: CASCESGHTDTQYY. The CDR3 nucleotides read TGTGCCAGCTGCGAGTCGGGGCACACAGATACGCAGTATTAT.

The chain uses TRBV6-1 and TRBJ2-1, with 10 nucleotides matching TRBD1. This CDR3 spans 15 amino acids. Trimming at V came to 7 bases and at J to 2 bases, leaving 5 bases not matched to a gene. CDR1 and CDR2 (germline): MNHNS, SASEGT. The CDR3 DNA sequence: TGTGCCAGCACGCCCGGGACAGGGGCCTACAATGAGCAGTTCTTC. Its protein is CASTPGTGAYNEQFF.

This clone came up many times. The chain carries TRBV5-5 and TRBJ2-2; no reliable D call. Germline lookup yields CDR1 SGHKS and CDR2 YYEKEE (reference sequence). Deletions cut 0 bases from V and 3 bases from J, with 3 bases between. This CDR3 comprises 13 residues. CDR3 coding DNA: TGTGCCAGCAGCTTGGGGGACACCGGGGAGCTGTTTTTT. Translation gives CASSLGDTGELFF.

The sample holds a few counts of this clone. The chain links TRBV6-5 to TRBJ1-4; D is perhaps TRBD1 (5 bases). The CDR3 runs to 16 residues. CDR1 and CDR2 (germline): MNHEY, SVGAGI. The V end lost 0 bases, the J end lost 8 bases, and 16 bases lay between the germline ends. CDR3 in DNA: TGTGCCAGCAGTTACTCGGGCAGGGTGGGGATAGAAAAACTGTTTTTT. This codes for CASSYSGRVGIEKLFF.

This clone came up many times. CDR3 DNA sequence: TGTGCCAGTAGTACCATCATCTACAATGAGCAGTTCTTC. Its translation: CASSTIIYNEQFF. The chain recombines TRBV19 with TRBJ2-1; D ambiguous. The CDR3 has 13 residues. In germline, CDR1 is LNHDA, CDR2 SQIVND (reference sequence). Deletions cut 4 bases from V and 3 bases from J, with 7 bases between.

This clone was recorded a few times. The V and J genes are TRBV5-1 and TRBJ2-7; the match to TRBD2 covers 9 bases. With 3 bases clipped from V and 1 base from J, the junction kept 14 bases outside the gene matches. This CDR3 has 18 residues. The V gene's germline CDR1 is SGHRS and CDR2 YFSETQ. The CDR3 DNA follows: TGCGCCAGCAGCTCATATGGCGGGAGGGCCGGGAGGTCCTACGAGCAGTACTTC. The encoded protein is CASSSYGGRAGRSYEQYF.

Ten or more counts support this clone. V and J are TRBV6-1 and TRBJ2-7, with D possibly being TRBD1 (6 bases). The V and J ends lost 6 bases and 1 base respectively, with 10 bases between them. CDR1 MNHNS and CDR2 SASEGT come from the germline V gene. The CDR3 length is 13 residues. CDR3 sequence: CASSLGQSYEQYF. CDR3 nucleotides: TGTGCCAGCAGCCTCGGACAGTCCTACGAGCAGTACTTC.

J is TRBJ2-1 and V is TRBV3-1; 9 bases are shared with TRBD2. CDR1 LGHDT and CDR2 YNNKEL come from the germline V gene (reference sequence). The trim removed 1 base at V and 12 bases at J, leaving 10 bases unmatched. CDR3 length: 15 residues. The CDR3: CASSQASGGPRGQFF. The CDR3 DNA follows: TGTGCCAGCAGCCAAGCCAGCGGGGGGCCCAGGGGGCAGTTCTTC.

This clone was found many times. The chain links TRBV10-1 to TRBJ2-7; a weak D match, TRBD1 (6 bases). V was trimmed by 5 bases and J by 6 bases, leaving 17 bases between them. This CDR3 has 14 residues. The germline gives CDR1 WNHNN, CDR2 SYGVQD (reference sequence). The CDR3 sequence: CASSSGTFDGEQYF. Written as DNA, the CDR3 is TGCGCCAGCAGTTCCGGGACATTCGACGGCGAGCAGTACTTC.

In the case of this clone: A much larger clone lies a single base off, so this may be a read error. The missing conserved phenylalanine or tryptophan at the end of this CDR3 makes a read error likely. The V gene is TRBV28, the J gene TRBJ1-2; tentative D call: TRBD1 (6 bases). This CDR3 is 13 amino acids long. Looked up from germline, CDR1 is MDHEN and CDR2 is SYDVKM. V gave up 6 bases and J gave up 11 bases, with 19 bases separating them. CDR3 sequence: CASSQPQGLEYTL. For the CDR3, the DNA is TGTGCCAGCAGCCAGCCTCAGGGGTTGGAGTACACCCTC.

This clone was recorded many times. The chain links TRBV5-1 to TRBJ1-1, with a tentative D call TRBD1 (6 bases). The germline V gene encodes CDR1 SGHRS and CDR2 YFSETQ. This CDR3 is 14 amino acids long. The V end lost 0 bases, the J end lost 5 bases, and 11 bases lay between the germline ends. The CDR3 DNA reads TGCGCCAGCAGCTTGGAACAGGGATTTACTGAAGCTTTCTTT. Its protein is CASSLEQGFTEAFF. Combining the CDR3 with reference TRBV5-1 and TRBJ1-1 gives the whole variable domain KAGVTQTPRYLIKTRGQQVTLSCSPISGHRSVSWYQQTPGQGLQFLFEYFSETQRNKGNFPGRFSGRQFSNSRSEMNVSTLELGDSALYLCASSLEQGFTEAFFGQGTRLTVV.

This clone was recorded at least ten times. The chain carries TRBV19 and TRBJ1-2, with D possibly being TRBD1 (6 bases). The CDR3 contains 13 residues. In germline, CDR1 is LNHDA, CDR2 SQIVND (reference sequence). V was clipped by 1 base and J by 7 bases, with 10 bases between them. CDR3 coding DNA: TGTGCCAGTAGTATAGCCGGGGGGGCTGGCTACACCTTC. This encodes CASSIAGGAGYTF.

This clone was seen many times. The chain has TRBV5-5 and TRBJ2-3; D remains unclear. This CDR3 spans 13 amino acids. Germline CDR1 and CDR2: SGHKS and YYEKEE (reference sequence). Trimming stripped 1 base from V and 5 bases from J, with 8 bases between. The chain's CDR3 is CASSLFLGDTQYF. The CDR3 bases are TGTGCCAGCAGCTTGTTCTTAGGAGATACGCAGTATTTT. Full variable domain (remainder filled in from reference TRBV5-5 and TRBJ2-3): DAGVTQSPTHLIKTRGQQVTLRCSPISGHKSVSWYQQVLGQGPQFIFQYYEKEERGRGNFPDRFSARQFPNYSSELNVNALLLGDSALYLCASSLFLGDTQYFGPGTRLTVL.

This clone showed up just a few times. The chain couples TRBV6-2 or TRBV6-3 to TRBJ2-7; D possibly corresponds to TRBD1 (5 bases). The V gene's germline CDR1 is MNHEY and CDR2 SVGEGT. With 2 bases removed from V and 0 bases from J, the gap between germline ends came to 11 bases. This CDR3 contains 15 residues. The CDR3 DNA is TGTGCCAGCAGTTACGAAGGGGCCAACTCCTACGAGCAGTACTTC. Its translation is CASSYEGANSYEQYF.

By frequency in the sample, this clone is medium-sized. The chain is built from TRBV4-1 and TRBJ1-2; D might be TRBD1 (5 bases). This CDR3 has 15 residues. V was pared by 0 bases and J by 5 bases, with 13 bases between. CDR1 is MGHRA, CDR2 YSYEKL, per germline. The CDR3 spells CASSQDPGHSYGYTF. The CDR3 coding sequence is TGCGCCAGCAGCCAAGATCCCGGACACTCTTATGGCTACACCTTC.

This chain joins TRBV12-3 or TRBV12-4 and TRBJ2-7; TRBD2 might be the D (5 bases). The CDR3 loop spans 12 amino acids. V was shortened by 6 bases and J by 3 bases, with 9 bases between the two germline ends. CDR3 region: CASRLLGYEQYF. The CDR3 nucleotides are TGTGCCAGCAGGCTACTAGGCTACGAGCAGTACTTC.

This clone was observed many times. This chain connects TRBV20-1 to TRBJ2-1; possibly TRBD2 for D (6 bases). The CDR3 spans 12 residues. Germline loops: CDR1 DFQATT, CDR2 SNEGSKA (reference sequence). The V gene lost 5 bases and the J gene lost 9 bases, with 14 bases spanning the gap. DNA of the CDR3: TGCAGTGCTGCCGGAGCGGGCGGTGAGCAGTTCTTC. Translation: CSAAGAGGEQFF.

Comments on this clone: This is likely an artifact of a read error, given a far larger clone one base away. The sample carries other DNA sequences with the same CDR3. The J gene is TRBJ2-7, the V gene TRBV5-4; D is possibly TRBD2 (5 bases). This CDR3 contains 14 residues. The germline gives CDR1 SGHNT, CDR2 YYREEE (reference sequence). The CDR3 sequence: CASSFFGEPYEQYF. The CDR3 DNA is TGTGCGAGCAGCTTCTTTGGGGAGCCCTACGAGCAGTACTTC.

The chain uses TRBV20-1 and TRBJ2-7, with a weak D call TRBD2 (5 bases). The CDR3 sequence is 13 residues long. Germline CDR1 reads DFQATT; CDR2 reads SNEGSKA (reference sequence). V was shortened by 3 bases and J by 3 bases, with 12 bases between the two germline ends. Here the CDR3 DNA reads TGCAGTGCTAGTGACCTAGCTGGCTACGAGCAGTACTTC. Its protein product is CSASDLAGYEQYF.

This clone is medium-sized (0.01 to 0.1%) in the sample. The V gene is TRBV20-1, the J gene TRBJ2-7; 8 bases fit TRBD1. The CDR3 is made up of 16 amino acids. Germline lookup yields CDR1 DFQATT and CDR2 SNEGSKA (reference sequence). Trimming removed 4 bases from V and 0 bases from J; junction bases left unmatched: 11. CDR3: CSANCSPGGDSYEQYF. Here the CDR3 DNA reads TGCAGTGCTAACTGCTCCCCAGGGGGCGACTCCTACGAGCAGTACTTC.

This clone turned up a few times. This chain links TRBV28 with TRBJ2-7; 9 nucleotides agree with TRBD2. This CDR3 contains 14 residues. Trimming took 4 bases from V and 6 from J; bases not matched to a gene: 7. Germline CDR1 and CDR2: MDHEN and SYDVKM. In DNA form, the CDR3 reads TGTGCCAGCAGTTCAATAGCGGGAGCGGGCGAGCAGTACTTC. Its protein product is CASSSIAGAGEQYF.